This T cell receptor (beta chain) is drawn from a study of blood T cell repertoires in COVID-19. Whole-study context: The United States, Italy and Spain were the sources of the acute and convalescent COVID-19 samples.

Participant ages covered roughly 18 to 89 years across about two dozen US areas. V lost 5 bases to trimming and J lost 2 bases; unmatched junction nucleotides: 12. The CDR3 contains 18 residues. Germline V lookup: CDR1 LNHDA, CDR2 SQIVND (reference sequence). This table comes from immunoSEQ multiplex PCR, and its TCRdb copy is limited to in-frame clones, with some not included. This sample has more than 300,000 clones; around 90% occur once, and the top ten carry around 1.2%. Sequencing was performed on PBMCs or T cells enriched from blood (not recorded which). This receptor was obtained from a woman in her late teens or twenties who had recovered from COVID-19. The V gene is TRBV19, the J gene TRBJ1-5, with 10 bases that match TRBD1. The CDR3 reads CASSGSRDRGRGNQPQHF. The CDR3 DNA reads TGTGCCAGTAGTGGGTCCCGGGACAGGGGTCGGGGCAATCAGCCCCAGCATTTT. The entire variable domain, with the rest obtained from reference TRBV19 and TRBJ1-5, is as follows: DGGITQSPKYLFRKEGQNVTLSCEQNLNHDAMYWYRQDPGQGLRLIYYSQIVNDFQKGDIAEGYSVSREKKESFPLTVTSAQKNPTAFYLCASSGSRDRGRGNQPQHFGDGTRLSIL.